The rows below give T cell receptor beta chains drawn from one sample of a study of CD8 T cells in Susac syndrome. TCRdb fed the immunoSEQ multiplex PCR reads into MiXCR, producing one record per CDR3 protein. Of 400,000 or so distinct CDR3 sequences listed, around 85% are singletons. The sequencing sample was made of CD8+ T cells from PBMCs. The receptor source for this set is a human donor with multiple sclerosis. CDR3s include the opening cysteine and the closing phenylalanine or tryptophan. The D gene is left open where the match is weak. Size values are once, few and many counts, or a class for expanded clones, and some rows have none.

v_call	clone_size	d_call	j_call	cdr3_aa	cdr3_nt
TRBV27	NA	NA	TRBJ1-5	CASAWGSNQPQHF	TGTGCCAGTGCTTGGGGTAGCAATCAGCCCCAGCATTTT
TRBV6-5	few	NA	TRBJ2-7	CASSYDRDRNYEQYF	TGTGCCAGCAGTTACGATCGAGACCGCAACTACGAGCAGTACTTC
TRBV4-1	NA	NA	TRBJ2-2	CASSQAGGHTGELFF	TGCGCCAGCAGCCAAGCGGGCGGTCACACCGGGGAGCTGTTTTTT
TRBV12-3/TRBV12-4	NA	NA	TRBJ2-7	CASSLTGPLDEQYF	TGTGCCAGCAGCCTTACAGGGCCCCTGGACGAGCAGTACTTC
TRBV20-1	NA	NA	TRBJ1-2	CSARGEDSYGYTF	TGCAGTGCTAGGGGTGAAGACAGCTATGGCTACACCTTC
TRBV5-6	NA	TRBD1	TRBJ1-5	CASSTTGGRQPQHF	TGTGCCAGCAGCACGACAGGGGGCCGTCAGCCCCAGCATTTT
TRBV27	NA	NA	TRBJ2-4	CASSLSLGKNIQYF	TGTGCCAGCAGTTTATCGCTGGGCAAAAACATTCAGTACTTC
TRBV6-6	NA	NA	TRBJ2-1	CASSHGEGMNEQFF	TGTGCCAGCTCTCATGGGGAAGGAATGAATGAGCAGTTCTTC
TRBV10-3	NA	NA	TRBJ1-1	CAISESKGNTEAFF	TGTGCCATCAGTGAGTCGAAGGGGAACACTGAAGCTTTCTTT
TRBV6-1	NA	TRBD1	TRBJ1-2	CASSSGQAYYGYTF	TGTGCCAGCAGTTCCGGACAGGCCTACTATGGCTACACCTTC
TRBV29-1	NA	TRBD2	TRBJ2-3	CSVEGREGGTDTQYF	TGCAGCGTTGAAGGGCGGGAGGGTGGCACAGATACGCAGTATTTT
TRBV27	few	NA	TRBJ1-5	CASSQEGSNQPQHF	TGTGCCAGCTCTCAGGAGGGGAGCAATCAGCCCCAGCATTTT
TRBV20-1	NA	TRBD2	TRBJ2-7	CSARDLGGDNRYEQYF	TGCAGTGCTAGAGATCTGGGGGGGGATAATAGATACGAGCAGTACTTC
TRBV6-1	NA	NA	TRBJ1-3	CASSALTLDSEYSGNTIYF	TGTGCCAGCAGTGCCCTCACCCTGGACAGTGAATACTCTGGAAACACCATATATTTT
TRBV10-2	NA	NA	TRBJ2-7	CASSEISLTYEQYF	TGCGCCAGCAGTGAGATTAGTCTTACCTACGAGCAGTACTTC
TRBV7-3	NA	NA	TRBJ2-7	CASSLVGGHSRSYEQYF	TGTGCCAGCAGCTTAGTCGGCGGGCATTCCCGCTCCTACGAGCAGTACTTC
TRBV27	NA	NA	TRBJ2-7	CASSSQVSSYEQYF	TGTGCCAGCAGTTCCCAGGTTAGCTCCTACGAGCAGTACTTC
TRBV6-5	once	TRBD1	TRBJ1-2	CASSYGDRDYGYTF	TGTGCCAGCAGTTACGGGGACAGAGACTATGGCTACACCTTC
TRBV27	NA	TRBD1	TRBJ1-2	CASSPTTGLFGYTF	TGTGCCAGCAGTCCAACGACAGGGCTGTTTGGCTACACCTTC
TRBV5-5	NA	TRBD1	TRBJ2-6	CASSLNRGLTGANVLTF	TGTGCCAGCAGCTTGAACAGGGGGCTAACTGGGGCCAACGTCCTGACTTTC
TRBV4-1	once	NA	TRBJ2-7	CASSQATGSHEQYF	TGCGCCAGCAGCCAAGCTACAGGGTCGCACGAGCAGTACTTC
TRBV10-3	NA	NA	TRBJ1-1	CAISESGVRDTEAFF	TGTGCCATCAGTGAGTCAGGGGTTAGGGACACTGAAGCTTTCTTT
TRBV30	NA	NA	TRBJ2-7	CAWRDTSYEQYF	TGTGCCTGGAGGGACACCTCCTACGAGCAGTACTTC
TRBV27	NA	TRBD1	TRBJ1-6	CASSLLTGGKASLSPLHF	TGTGCCAGCAGTTTATTGACAGGGGGAAAGGCTAGTCTTTCACCCCTCCACTTT
TRBV19	NA	NA	TRBJ1-2	CASTLEGGVNYGYTF	TGTGCCAGTACCCTTGAGGGGGGCGTAAACTATGGCTACACCTTC
TRBV27	few	NA	TRBJ1-4	CASSLPGRNEKLFF	TGTGCCAGCAGTTTGCCAGGGAGGAATGAAAAACTGTTTTTT
TRBV20-1	NA	TRBD2	TRBJ2-3	CSARGEVSKRELSNTDTQYF	TGCAGTGCCAGAGGTGAGGTGTCGAAGCGGGAGTTGTCTAACACAGATACGCAGTATTTT
TRBV30	NA	NA	TRBJ2-7	CAWSTGVSSYEQYF	TGTGCCTGGAGTACGGGGGTAAGCTCCTACGAGCAGTACTTC
TRBV5-4	NA	NA	TRBJ1-1	CASSGGIFDRTEAFF	TGTGCCAGCAGTGGGGGTATATTCGATCGGACTGAAGCTTTCTTT
TRBV27	NA	TRBD2	TRBJ2-7	CASSLTGTSGSNEQYF	TGTGCCAGCAGTCTAACCGGGACTAGCGGGAGCAACGAGCAGTACTTC
TRBV7-2	few	NA	TRBJ2-3	CASTNREITDTQYF	TGTGCCAGCACCAACAGGGAGATCACAGATACGCAGTATTTT
TRBV27	few	NA	TRBJ2-7	CASSVGISYEQYF	TGTGCCAGCAGTGTGGGGATTTCCTACGAGCAGTACTTC
TRBV7-6	NA	NA	TRBJ1-1	CASSPGDLTEAFF	TGTGCCAGCAGCCCGGGGGATCTCACTGAAGCTTTCTTT
TRBV20-1	NA	TRBD2	TRBJ2-5	CSARAGGGQETQYF	TGCAGTGCTAGAGCTGGCGGGGGGCAAGAGACCCAGTACTTC
TRBV27	NA	TRBD1	TRBJ2-5	CASSLFYGAAGGEETQYF	TGTGCCAGCAGTTTATTCTATGGGGCTGCAGGGGGCGAGGAGACCCAGTACTTC
TRBV28	NA	TRBD2	TRBJ2-3	CASSSPLREVDTQYF	TGTGCCAGCAGTTCCCCTCTGCGGGAGGTAGATACGCAGTATTTT
TRBV7-9	NA	TRBD1	TRBJ1-4	CASSLPLGTGDEKLFF	TGTGCCAGCAGCTTACCGCTCGGGACAGGGGATGAAAAACTGTTTTTT
TRBV7-6	few	TRBD1	TRBJ1-1	CASSADRGTTEAFF	TGTGCCAGCAGCGCGGACAGGGGAACGACTGAAGCTTTCTTT
TRBV7-9	NA	NA	TRBJ2-7	CASSFLEKYEQYF	TGTGCCAGCAGCTTTCTGGAGAAATACGAGCAGTACTTC
TRBV6-5	NA	NA	TRBJ1-5	CASRAAGAGNQPQHF	TGTGCCAGCAGAGCCGCCGGGGCCGGCAATCAGCCCCAGCATTTT
TRBV20-1	once	NA	TRBJ1-2	CSARHQKGDRGGYTF	TGCAGTGCTAGACACCAAAAAGGGGATCGGGGTGGCTACACCTTC
TRBV3-1	NA	NA	TRBJ2-5	CASSQGRLEQETQYF	TGTGCCAGCAGCCAAGGTCGGCTGGAACAAGAGACCCAGTACTTC
TRBV12-3/TRBV12-4	few	NA	TRBJ1-1	CASSLTTGLTEAFF	TGTGCCAGCAGCCTTACTACAGGGTTAACTGAAGCTTTCTTT
TRBV29-1	few	NA	TRBJ2-5	CSVTDAIGAQYF	TGCAGCGTTACGGACGCAATTGGGGCCCAGTACTTC
TRBV19	NA	NA	TRBJ1-3	CASREGTSTGNTIYF	TGTGCCAGTAGGGAAGGGACATCTACAGGCAACACCATATATTTT
TRBV5-1	NA	TRBD1	TRBJ2-6	CASSSRTGLSSGANVLTF	TGCGCCAGCAGCTCCCGGACAGGGTTGAGCTCTGGGGCCAACGTCCTGACTTTC
TRBV20-1	NA	NA	TRBJ2-7	CSAIPGLPTYEQYF	TGCAGTGCGATTCCGGGACTCCCCACCTACGAGCAGTACTTC
TRBV27	NA	NA	TRBJ1-1	CASSFVAGNRNTEAFF	TGTGCCAGCAGTTTTGTCGCAGGGAATCGCAACACTGAAGCTTTCTTT
TRBV4-1	NA	NA	TRBJ1-2	CASSPEGAYGYTF	TGCGCCAGCAGCCCGGAGGGAGCCTATGGCTACACCTTC
TRBV19	NA	NA	TRBJ2-1	CASSIGRNEQFF	TGTGCCAGTAGTATAGGGCGTAATGAGCAGTTCTTC
TRBV2	NA	TRBD1	TRBJ1-5	CASSGQGGVGNQPQHF	TGTGCCAGCAGTGGACAGGGGGGAGTCGGAAATCAGCCCCAGCATTTT
TRBV6-5	NA	NA	TRBJ2-7	CASSYSISGDYEQYF	TGTGCCAGCAGTTACTCGATTAGCGGAGACTACGAGCAGTACTTC
TRBV19	NA	TRBD1	TRBJ2-1	CASSLTQGNEQFF	TGTGCCAGTAGTCTGACACAGGGGAATGAGCAGTTCTTC
TRBV4-1	NA	NA	TRBJ1-1	CASSQEGTMATEAFF	TGCGCCAGCAGCCAAGAGGGCACCATGGCCACTGAAGCTTTCTTT